These 24 T cell receptor beta chains were sequenced from one sample in a study of blood T cell repertoires in COVID-19. The protocol was immunoSEQ multiplex PCR, while the TCRdb copy is restricted to in-frame clones and leaves out a portion. The sample lists hundreds of thousands of clones; roughly 90% were seen once. Sequencing was done on a sample of PBMCs or T cells enriched from blood (not recorded which). The receptor set was obtained from a man aged 40-50 years who had recovered from COVID-19.

The V gene is TRBV3-1 (or the pseudogene TRBV3-2), the J gene TRBJ1-5, with 9 bases identical to TRBD1. Per germline, CDR1 LGHDT and CDR2 YNNKEL (reference sequence). Trimming cost V 4 bases and J 6 bases; bases outside gene matches: 1. The CDR3 length is 13 residues. CDR3 residues: CASSLDRGQPQHF. The DNA of the CDR3 is TGTGCCAGCAGCCTGGACAGGGGTCAGCCCCAGCATTTT.

J is TRBJ1-5 and V is TRBV15; the match to TRBD1 covers 7 bases. This CDR3 region has 14 residues. V shed 1 base, J shed 6 bases, and the junction held 3 bases outside the gene matches. Germline V CDR1 and CDR2: LNHNV, YYDKDF (reference sequence). The CDR3 sequence: CATSRGPGGQPQHF. Written as DNA, the CDR3 is TGTGCCACCAGCAGAGGGCCAGGGGGTCAGCCCCAGCATTTT.

V is TRBV3-1 (or the pseudogene TRBV3-2) and J is TRBJ1-2; TRBD1 matches 9 bases. Per the germline V gene, CDR1 is LGHDT and CDR2 is YNNKEL (reference sequence). The CDR3 totals 16 residues. Losses at the gene ends were 2 bases for V and 7 bases for J; bases not matched to a gene: 11. CDR3 protein: CASSQYLGDRVGGYTF. The DNA of the CDR3 is TGTGCCAGCAGCCAATACCTCGGGGACAGGGTTGGTGGCTACACCTTC.

The gene calls are TRBV14 and TRBJ2-7; 7 positions agree with TRBD1. Trimming removed 6 bases from V and 6 bases from J; junction bases left unmatched: 5. The CDR3 runs to 12 residues. Germline CDR1 SGHDN, CDR2 FVKESK. Written as DNA, the CDR3 is TGTGCCAGCAGAGAAGGGGGCCGCGAGCAGTACTTC. It is translated as CASREGGREQYF.

The chain employs TRBV3-1 (or the pseudogene TRBV3-2) and TRBJ2-3; 8 bases line up with TRBD2. The germline V gene encodes CDR1 LGHDT and CDR2 YNNKEL (reference sequence). This CDR3 is 16 amino acids long. V trimming: 4 bases; J trimming: 4 bases; junction bases outside the gene matches: 10. The CDR3 DNA reads TGTGCCAGCAGCCTCCGGGGATCCGGGGGGGCAGATACGCAGTATTTT. The encoded protein is CASSLRGSGGADTQYF.

A single count supports this clone. This sequence joins TRBV10-3 and TRBJ1-5; D is uncertain. Trimming pared 0 bases from V and 9 bases from J, leaving 15 bases between. CDR1 and CDR2 (germline): ENHRY, SYGVKD. This CDR3 has 15 amino acids. In nucleotides, the CDR3 is TGTGCCATCAGTGAGTCGACCGGAGGTTCCGCGCCCCAGCATTTT. Its protein product is CAISESTGGSAPQHF.

This chain uses TRBV28 with TRBJ2-2; D is unclear. Germline V lookup: CDR1 MDHEN, CDR2 SYDVKM. The CDR3 extends over 13 amino acids. Trimming shortened V by 2 bases and J by 8 bases, and 9 bases separated the two germline ends. The CDR3: CASSLNYIGELFF. In nucleotides, the CDR3 is TGTGCCAGCAGTTTAAATTATATAGGGGAGCTGTTTTTT.

The chain combines TRBV19 with TRBJ2-7; no clear D. There are 12 residues in the CDR3. Germline CDR1 reads LNHDA; CDR2 reads SQIVND (reference sequence). Trimming cost V 5 bases and J 6 bases, with 11 bases left between them. The CDR3 reads CASSETTGEQYF. The CDR3 DNA is TGTGCCAGTAGTGAGACGACTGGCGAGCAGTACTTC.

This sequence joins TRBV28 and TRBJ2-7; 7 positions agree with TRBD1. Germline values: CDR1 MDHEN, CDR2 SYDVKM. The CDR3 has 13 amino acids. The V segment lost 8 bases and the J segment 0 bases; nucleotides outside the gene matches: 4. Written as DNA, the CDR3 is TGTGCCAGCGGGGACAGTAACTCCTACGAGCAGTACTTC. It is translated as CASGDSNSYEQYF.

The chain recombines TRBV10-3 with TRBJ2-2; D is uncertain. This CDR3 has 15 residues. The ends were cut back, 3 bases at V and 0 bases at J, with 8 bases in the middle. CDR1 ENHRY and CDR2 SYGVKD come from the germline V gene. The DNA of the CDR3 is TGTGCCATCAGTGAACAGATTACGAACACCGGGGAGCTGTTTTTT. Translating it yields CAISEQITNTGELFF.

The rearrangement joins TRBV7-2 to TRBJ2-7, with 9 positions matching TRBD1. V was clipped by 5 bases and J by 2 bases; unmatched bases: 10. Germline loops: CDR1 SGHTA, CDR2 FQGNSA. The CDR3 is 16 residues long. CDR3 amino acids: CASSQRQGQGAYEQYF. The CDR3 DNA is TGTGCCAGCAGCCAAAGACAGGGACAGGGCGCCTACGAGCAGTACTTC.

This chain joins TRBV25-1 and TRBJ2-7; D ambiguous. The germline gives CDR1 MGHDK, CDR2 SYGVNS. V was clipped by 1 base and J by 4 bases, with 14 bases between them. This CDR3 contains 15 residues. The CDR3 protein is CASSEFIAPRYEQYF. The DNA for the CDR3 is TGTGCCAGCAGTGAATTCATCGCGCCTCGGTACGAGCAGTACTTC.

The V and J genes are TRBV3-1 (or the pseudogene TRBV3-2) and TRBJ2-3; 13 bases fit TRBD2. Trimming took 5 bases from V and 11 from J; bases not matched to a gene: 10. The CDR3 has 15 residues. Germline CDR1 LGHDT, CDR2 YNNKEL (reference sequence). The CDR3 region is CASSTTPGTSGKQYF. The DNA of the CDR3 is TGTGCCAGCAGCACTACCCCGGGGACTAGCGGGAAGCAGTATTTT.

This clone has a handful of counts. The V gene is TRBV19, the J gene TRBJ2-7, with TRBD1 matching over 7 bases. V lost 6 bases to trimming and J lost 5 bases; unmatched junction nucleotides: 13. Germline assignment: CDR1 LNHDA and CDR2 SQIVND (reference sequence). This CDR3 region has 15 residues. The CDR3 loop reads CASSPKTGQSHEQYF. In DNA, the CDR3 is TGTGCCAGTAGCCCAAAAACGGGACAGTCCCACGAGCAGTACTTC.

V is TRBV5-4 and J is TRBJ1-1; D unclear. This CDR3 contains 11 residues. CDR1 is SGHNT and CDR2 is YYREEE in the germline V gene (reference sequence). The V end was cut by 4 bases, the J end by 5 bases, with 6 bases between. CDR3 nucleotides: TGTGCCAGCAGCCAGGCGACTGAAGCTTTCTTT. It is translated as CASSQATEAFF.

The chain is built from TRBV19 and TRBJ2-5, with D tentatively TRBD2 (5 bases). The CDR3 spans 13 residues. V lost 5 bases to trimming and J lost 4 bases, with 11 bases between them. Germline V gene data show CDR1 as LNHDA and CDR2 as SQIVND (reference sequence). DNA of the CDR3: TGTGCCAGTAGTCCCGGGCGGGTAGAGACCCAGTACTTC. Its translation is CASSPGRVETQYF.

This clone was detected once. The gene calls are TRBV29-1 and TRBJ1-1, with 8 nucleotides matching TRBD1. Germline loops: CDR1 SQVTM, CDR2 ANQGSEA. V dropped 5 bases and J dropped 2; count of bases not matched to a gene: 10. This CDR3 has 15 residues. The CDR3 region has the DNA TGCAGCGTTTCCCAATGGGGACAGGTAAACACTGAAGCTTTCTTT. Its protein product is CSVSQWGQVNTEAFF.

The gene calls are TRBV9 and TRBJ2-2, with TRBD2 matching 7 bases. Germline trimming cut 6 bases from V and 7 bases from J; bases unmatched to any gene: 12. The length of the CDR3 is 15 residues. The germline V gene has CDR1 SGDLS and CDR2 YYNGEE. The CDR3 is CASNLGGRGFGELFF. CDR3 in DNA: TGTGCCAGCAACCTCGGGGGGAGAGGATTCGGGGAGCTGTTTTTT.

The gene calls are TRBV11-3 and TRBJ2-5, with 11 bases identical to TRBD1. V lost 5 bases and J lost 5; bases outside the gene matches: 7. Per germline, CDR1 SGHNT and CDR2 YENEEA. This CDR3 has 15 residues. CDR3: CASSAPWDRGETQYF. In DNA form, the CDR3 reads TGTGCCAGCAGCGCGCCGTGGGACAGGGGGGAGACCCAGTACTTC.

In its sample, this clone was seen a few times. This rearrangement joins TRBV7-9 to TRBJ1-4; 9 bases are a match to TRBD1. V shed 5 bases, J shed 3 bases, and the junction held 10 bases outside the gene matches. Germline CDR1 SEHNR, CDR2 FQNEAQ (reference sequence). This CDR3 is 17 amino acids long. The CDR3 nucleotides are TGTGCCAGCAGCCTGGGACAGGGAAACGTTGCTAATGAAAAACTGTTTTTT. This gives the protein CASSLGQGNVANEKLFF.

V is TRBV9 and J is TRBJ1-3; D unresolved. The CDR3 totals 14 residues. CDR1 is SGDLS, CDR2 YYNGEE, per germline. The V and J ends lost 0 bases and 5 bases respectively, with 9 bases between them. The CDR3 reads CASSVARARNTIYF. The CDR3 DNA reads as TGTGCCAGCAGCGTAGCGAGGGCAAGAAACACCATATATTTT.

The chain has TRBV5-5 and TRBJ1-2, with 9 positions matching TRBD1. Germline CDR1 reads SGHKS; CDR2 reads YYEKEE (reference sequence). This CDR3 is 16 amino acids long. Trimming at V came to 4 bases and at J to 7 bases, leaving 14 bases not matched to a gene. The chain's CDR3 is CASSAGTGNLLGGYTF. As DNA, the CDR3 is TGTGCCAGCAGCGCCGGGACAGGGAATTTATTGGGTGGCTACACCTTC.

V is TRBV10-2 and J is TRBJ2-7, with D possibly matching TRBD1 (6 bases). The CDR3 contains 14 residues. The germline V gene has CDR1 WSHSY and CDR2 SAAADI. Trimming stripped 8 bases from V and 2 bases from J, with 16 bases between. The CDR3 DNA reads TGCGCCAGCGCCCACCGGGACACAGCCTACGAGCAGTACTTC. Its protein product is CASAHRDTAYEQYF.

In this sample, this clone turned up a few times. The J gene is TRBJ1-6, the V gene TRBV25-1; 7 bases map to TRBD1. Unmatched junction bases numbered 7, after V lost 6 bases and J lost 5 bases. The CDR3 loop spans 15 amino acids. Germline assignment: CDR1 MGHDK and CDR2 SYGVNS. The CDR3 nucleotides are TGTGCCAGCAGACTCTCTACAGGGGATAATTCACCCCTCCACTTT. Protein product: CASRLSTGDNSPLHF.